The 10 T cell receptor beta chains listed next were all sequenced from one sample in a study of PD-1 blockade in classical Hodgkin lymphoma. The time point denotes: cycle 4 day 1 (C4D1), after more than five weeks of nivolumab. There was relapse after autologous stem cell transplantation in every patient, and there was variation in brentuximab vedotin exposure. This table comes from immunoSEQ multiplex PCR, and its TCRdb copy is limited to in-frame clones, with some not included. In the table there are just under 65,000 clones, roughly nine tenths of which are singletons. The sequences come from peripheral blood mononuclear cells (PBMCs), collected before the fourth cycle of nivolumab. Every receptor here comes from a human donor with classical Hodgkin lymphoma.

This clone has only a few counts. The chain carries TRBV10-1 and TRBJ2-7, with a tentative D call TRBD1 (6 bases). The CDR3 is 13 amino acids. Germline CDR1 reads WNHNN; CDR2 reads SYGVQD (reference sequence). Trimming took off 5 bases at V and 4 bases at J, with 12 bases between the two ends. CDR3 DNA sequence: TGCGCCAGCAGTCGGGACACAGAATACGAGCAGTACTTC. It translates to CASSRDTEYEQYF.

DNA for the CDR3: TGTGCCAGTAGTAACAGGGTTGGAGGCTACACCTTC. Encoded protein: CASSNRVGGYTF. The V and J genes are TRBV19 and TRBJ1-2; the D gene is possibly TRBD1 (6 bases). Trimming removed 4 bases at V and 8 bases at J, with 11 bases between. CDR1 is LNHDA, CDR2 SQIVND, per germline (reference sequence). The CDR3 totals 12 residues. Variable domain in full (rest from reference TRBV19 and TRBJ1-2): DGGITQSPKYLFRKEGQNVTLSCEQNLNHDAMYWYRQDPGQGLRLIYYSQIVNDFQKGDIAEGYSVSREKKESFPLTVTSAQKNPTAFYLCASSNRVGGYTFGSGTRLTVV.

The CDR3 DNA sequence: TGTGCCAGCAGCTTCGGAGGCGAAGCCGAGCAGTTCTTC. Protein product: CASSFGGEAEQFF. The genes are TRBV7-8 and TRBJ2-1, with a weak D call TRBD2 (5 bases). Germline CDR1 is SGHVS and CDR2 is FQNEAQ. This CDR3 has 13 residues. V dropped 3 bases and J dropped 10 bases, with 13 bases sitting between them. Combining the CDR3 with reference TRBV7-8 and TRBJ2-1 gives the whole variable domain GAGVSQSPRYKVAKRGQDVALRCDPISGHVSLFWYQQALGQGPEFLTYFQNEAQLDKSGLPSDRFFAERPEGSVSTLKIQRTQQEDSAVYLCASSFGGEAEQFFGPGTRLTVL.

The chain has TRBV7-9 and TRBJ1-2; unclear D gene. CDR3 size: 15 residues. The germline V gene encodes CDR1 SEHNR and CDR2 FQNEAQ (reference sequence). Trimming removed 3 bases from V and 0 bases from J, with 11 bases in between. CDR3 protein: CASSFRTATNYGYTF. For the CDR3, the DNA is TGTGCCAGCAGCTTCAGGACGGCAACTAACTATGGCTACACCTTC.

The chain has TRBV27 and TRBJ2-6; D gene unclear. The CDR3 is 15 residues long. Germline V CDR1 and CDR2: MNHEY, SMNVEV (reference sequence). Trimming pared 2 bases from V and 1 base from J, leaving 6 bases between. The DNA of the CDR3 is TGTGCCAGCAGTTTAGGGGTGTCTGGGGCCAACGTCCTGACTTTC. Amino acids: CASSLGVSGANVLTF.

The count of this clone is one. The chain carries TRBV4-2 and TRBJ1-2; D might be TRBD1 (5 bases). V was clipped by 1 base and J by 2 bases, with 14 bases between them. The CDR3 consists of 16 residues. Germline lookup yields CDR1 LGHNA and CDR2 YNFKEQ. CDR3 DNA: TGTGCCAGCAGCCAAGCCCCCTACAGGCTGAACTATGGCTACACCTTC. Amino acid sequence: CASSQAPYRLNYGYTF.

CDR3 amino acids: CAISVWRVYAGNTIYF. The DNA of the CDR3 is TGTGCCATCAGTGTTTGGAGGGTGTATGCTGGAAACACCATATATTTT. This chain connects TRBV10-3 to TRBJ1-3; D is unresolved. The CDR3 runs to 16 residues. V dropped 4 bases and J dropped 2 bases, with 15 bases sitting between them. The germline V gene encodes CDR1 ENHRY and CDR2 SYGVKD.

The chain joins TRBV29-1 to TRBJ1-1; D uncertain. The CDR3 runs to 13 residues. V was pared by 3 bases and J by 0 bases, with 8 bases between. Germline V gene sequence: CDR1 SQVTM, CDR2 ANQGSEA. In DNA, the CDR3 is TGCAGCGTTGATGGTCGGTTGAACACTGAAGCTTTCTTT. Its protein is CSVDGRLNTEAFF.

In the case of this clone: This sample includes further DNA sequences coding for the same CDR3. Here the CDR3 DNA reads TGTGCCAGCAGTTTGGGCGGGAACACTGAAGCTTTCTTT. Amino acids: CASSLGGNTEAFF. This chain links TRBV27 with TRBJ1-1; the D is unclear. Between the trimmed V and J ends, which lost 3 bases and 1 base, there was a span of 6 bases. The V gene's germline CDR1 is MNHEY and CDR2 SMNVEV (reference sequence). CDR3 length: 13 amino acids.

V gene TRBV7-8 combines with J gene TRBJ2-1, with 12 bases identical to TRBD2. Trimming at V came to 5 bases and at J to 7 bases, leaving 9 bases not matched to a gene. Germline CDR1 is SGHVS and CDR2 is FQNEAQ. This CDR3 has 16 residues. Written as DNA, the CDR3 is TGTGCCAGCAGCCTGAGGACTAGCGGGGTGAGGAATGAGCAGTTCTTC. Its translation is CASSLRTSGVRNEQFF.